This T cell receptor beta chain is from a study of T cell repertoires in cytomegalovirus infection. Study-level background: HLA-C-restricted CMV epitopes, recently identified, and well-studied HLA-B-restricted ones were used by the study. Study outcomes and limitations: What dominated the ex vivo response were HLA-C-restricted CMV-specific TCR beta clonotypes.

This clonotype was detected only a few times. Its antigen is still unknown. The CDR3 sequence is 16 residues long. Germline lookup yields CDR1 LGHDT and CDR2 YNNKEL (reference sequence). V lost 1 base and J 0 bases, leaving 9 bases between the germline ends. TCRdb processed the reads anew with MiXCR; each CDR3 protein has one entry. This table holds under 95,000 distinct CDR3 sequences, approximately 46% found once. Specimen: CD8+ T cells from cultured PBMCs, collected from culture after CMV antigen stimulation. This chain joins TRBV3-1 and TRBJ2-2; D is unresolved. This sequence originates from a human donor in good health (CMV status not recorded). Some clones in this sample may be carry-over from other donors' samples. The CDR3 sequence is CASSQVWGSNTGELFF. CDR3 DNA sequence: TGTGCCAGCAGCCAAGTGTGGGGTTCGAACACCGGGGAGCTGTTTTTT.